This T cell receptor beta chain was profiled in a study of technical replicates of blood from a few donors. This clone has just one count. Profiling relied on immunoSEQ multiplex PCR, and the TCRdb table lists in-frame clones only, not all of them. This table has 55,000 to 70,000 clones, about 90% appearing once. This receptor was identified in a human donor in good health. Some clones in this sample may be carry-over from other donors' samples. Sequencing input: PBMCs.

The CDR3 spells CSVETGGSLESQETQYF. CDR3 DNA sequence: TGCAGCGTTGAAACGGGGGGCTCACTGGAATCCCAAGAGACCCAGTACTTC. This chain connects TRBV29-1 to TRBJ2-5, with TRBD2 as a possible D gene (7 bases). The CDR3 runs to 17 residues. V lost 2 bases, J lost 1 base, and 20 bases lay in between. Germline CDR1 and CDR2: SQVTM and ANQGSEA.